The 30 T cell receptor beta chains below were found in one sample sequenced in a study of blood T cell repertoires in COVID-19 (dated by TCRdb to between 2020 and 2021). The receptor library was made with the immunoSEQ multiplex PCR assay. TCRdb took over this immuneACCESS table, retaining in-frame rearrangements with V and J assigned. Such tables are incomplete; in checked studies, under half of the missing clones stem from an unresolved V gene, and the remainder is unexplained. Here the sample has 200,000 to 250,000 clones; about 83% occur a single time. Of the sample, about 7% is held by the ten largest clones. Sequencing used PBMCs or T cells enriched from blood (not recorded which). These receptors all come from a woman aged 40 to 50 who had recovered from COVID-19.

About this clone: The sample has other DNA sequences that encode this CDR3 too. The chain recombines TRBV5-1 with TRBJ1-5; 7 bases map to TRBD1. The CDR3 loop spans 14 amino acids. Germline trimming cut 4 bases from V and 4 bases from J; bases unmatched to any gene: 5. The germline V gene encodes CDR1 SGHRS and CDR2 YFSETQ. The CDR3 DNA is TGCGCCAGCAGCCCCGGGACAGAGAATCAGCCCCAGCATTTT. This codes for CASSPGTENQPQHF. Full variable domain (outside the CDR3, taken from reference TRBV5-1 and TRBJ1-5): KAGVTQTPRYLIKTRGQQVTLSCSPISGHRSVSWYQQTPGQGLQFLFEYFSETQRNKGNFPGRFSGRQFSNSRSEMNVSTLELGDSALYLCASSPGTENQPQHFGDGTRLSIL.

The chain uses TRBV10-3 and TRBJ2-3; D remains ambiguous. Germline V CDR1 and CDR2: ENHRY, SYGVKD. The ends were cut back, 3 bases at V and 6 bases at J, with 4 bases in the middle. The CDR3 consists of 11 residues. The CDR3 here is CAISESDTQYF. In DNA, the CDR3 is TGTGCCATCAGTGAATCGGATACGCAGTATTTT.

The chain employs TRBV5-1 and TRBJ2-3, with D possibly matching TRBD2 (6 bases). The CDR3 contains 13 residues. Trimming took off 0 bases at V and 7 bases at J, with 9 bases between the two ends. Germline lookup yields CDR1 SGHRS and CDR2 YFSETQ. CDR3 nucleotides: TGCGCCAGCAGCTTGGACGGGAGAAATACGCAGTATTTT. Residues: CASSLDGRNTQYF.

This clone was detected only a few times. The rearrangement links TRBV2 to TRBJ2-1, with TRBD2 identical over 14 bases. The germline CDR1 and CDR2 sequences are SNHLY and FYNNEI. CDR3 size: 15 residues. Germline trimming cut 5 bases from V and 6 bases from J; bases unmatched to any gene: 3. The CDR3 nucleotides are TGTGCCAGCAGTCCGGGACTAGCGGGAGTCAATGAGCAGTTCTTC. Its translation: CASSPGLAGVNEQFF.

This clone occurred a few times. The rearrangement links TRBV6-4 to TRBJ2-3; D is perhaps TRBD2 (5 bases). Germline CDR1 reads MRHNA; CDR2 reads SNTAGT. V lost 0 bases and J lost 5, with 9 bases in between. The CDR3 is made up of 14 amino acids. The CDR3 region is CASSDSGELDTQYF. Written as DNA, the CDR3 is TGTGCCAGCAGTGACTCCGGGGAATTAGATACGCAGTATTTT.

This rearrangement joins TRBV9 to TRBJ1-1; 8 bases line up with TRBD1. With V trimmed by 4 bases and J by 4 bases, 9 bases remained unmatched. The V gene's germline CDR1 is SGDLS and CDR2 YYNGEE. The CDR3 length is 15 residues. CDR3 residues: CASSPLTGAFTEAFF. For the CDR3, the DNA is TGTGCCAGCAGCCCTTTGACAGGGGCCTTCACTGAAGCTTTCTTT.

This chain joins TRBV4-3 and TRBJ2-1, with D perhaps matching TRBD1 (6 bases). The length of the CDR3 is 15 residues. Looked up from germline, CDR1 is LGHNA and CDR2 is YSLEER. Trimming took 6 bases from V and 0 from J, leaving 12 bases between them. The CDR3 nucleotides are TGCGCCAGCAGTGTTGACAGGAGCTCCTACAATGAGCAGTTCTTC. Translated, it gives CASSVDRSSYNEQFF.

The genes are TRBV10-2 and TRBJ2-3; D call uncertain. The CDR3 is made up of 16 amino acids. The germline CDR1 and CDR2 sequences are WSHSY and SAAADI. The V end was cut by 3 bases, the J end by 3 bases, with 16 bases between. The CDR3 DNA reads TGCGCCAGCAGTGATTTTTATTTCAGCAGGACAGATACGCAGTATTTT. As protein: CASSDFYFSRTDTQYF.

This clone was recorded once. This chain uses TRBV5-5 with TRBJ1-2, with TRBD1 matching over 8 bases. In germline, CDR1 is SGHKS, CDR2 YYEKEE (reference sequence). V was clipped by 3 bases and J by 6 bases; unmatched bases: 13. This CDR3 is 16 amino acids long. The CDR3 DNA sequence: TGTGCCAGCAGCTGGGACGCAGGGGGCGCTGGGAATGGCTACACCTTC. This encodes CASSWDAGGAGNGYTF.

V is TRBV2 and J is TRBJ1-1; 7 bases are a match to TRBD1. Trimming at V came to 7 bases and at J to 7 bases, leaving 6 bases not matched to a gene. The CDR3 has 12 amino acids. Germline-derived CDR1 and CDR2 are SNHLY and FYNNEI. The CDR3 sequence is CASTGQTNEAFF. The DNA for the CDR3 is TGTGCCAGCACGGGACAGACTAATGAAGCTTTCTTT.

The CDR3 region has the DNA TGTGCCAGCAGTCCAAACCCCAGGGATGGCTACACCTTC. Encoded protein: CASSPNPRDGYTF. This chain uses TRBV7-2 with TRBJ1-2, with TRBD1 as a possible D gene (5 bases). Between the trimmed V and J ends, which lost 6 bases and 6 bases, there was a span of 14 bases. This CDR3 is 13 amino acids long. The germline V gene has CDR1 SGHTA and CDR2 FQGNSA.

The chain combines TRBV7-2 with TRBJ2-5; a weak D match, TRBD2 (5 bases). This CDR3 has 14 amino acids. V was shortened by 4 bases and J by 4 bases, with 13 bases between the two germline ends. Germline loops: CDR1 SGHTA, CDR2 FQGNSA. In DNA form, the CDR3 reads TGTGCCAGCAGCTCGACCTTAGAGGGAGAGACCCAGTACTTC. It codes for CASSSTLEGETQYF.

This clone occurred a few times. V usage is TRBV27 and J usage is TRBJ1-2, with 7 bases lining up with TRBD1. The CDR3 loop spans 14 amino acids. Per the germline V gene, CDR1 is MNHEY and CDR2 is SMNVEV (reference sequence). Trimming cost V 5 bases and J 4 bases; bases outside gene matches: 7. DNA for the CDR3: TGTGCCAGCAGTCCCGTAGGACAGGTCTATGGCTACACCTTC. Translating gives CASSPVGQVYGYTF.

This clone has more than one count but fewer than ten. The V gene is TRBV6-1, the J gene TRBJ2-1; TRBD1 is a possible D gene (5 bases). V lost 4 bases to trimming and J lost 0 bases, with 13 bases between them. CDR3 length: 16 amino acids. In germline, CDR1 is MNHNS, CDR2 SASEGT. In nucleotides, the CDR3 is TGTGCCAGCAGTGGTCGACAGAAGAGCTCCTACAATGAGCAGTTCTTC. Amino acids: CASSGRQKSSYNEQFF.

This clone has a single count. The chain has TRBV5-6 and TRBJ2-1, with TRBD2 matching over 10 bases. V trimming: 4 bases; J trimming: 10 bases; junction bases outside the gene matches: 5. The CDR3 loop spans 13 amino acids. Per germline, CDR1 SGHDT and CDR2 YYEEEE. This chain's CDR3 is CASSGLAGVEQFF. The CDR3 DNA sequence: TGTGCCAGCAGCGGGCTAGCGGGAGTCGAGCAGTTCTTC. The whole variable domain, remainder taken from reference TRBV5-6 and TRBJ2-1, is DAGVTQSPTHLIKTRGQQVTLRCSPKSGHDTVSWYQQALGQGPQFIFQYYEEEERQRGNFPDRFSGHQFPNYSSELNVNALLLGDSALYLCASSGLAGVEQFFGPGTRLTVL.

The V and J genes are TRBV3-1 (or the pseudogene TRBV3-2) and TRBJ2-2, with a possible D match to TRBD1 (6 bases). The CDR3 is 14 residues long. V was cut by 2 bases and J by 5 bases, with 9 bases left in between. Germline loops: CDR1 LGHDT, CDR2 YNNKEL (reference sequence). This chain's CDR3 is CASSQLQGTGELFF. The CDR3 region has the DNA TGTGCCAGCAGCCAACTACAGGGAACCGGGGAGCTGTTTTTT.

J is TRBJ1-2 and V is TRBV5-8; 8 nucleotides agree with TRBD1. Trimming cost V 2 bases and J 0 bases; bases outside gene matches: 3. The CDR3 spans 15 residues. From germline, CDR1 is SGHTS and CDR2 YDEGEE. The CDR3 region is CASSLWTGTNYGYTF. In DNA, the CDR3 is TGTGCCAGCAGCTTATGGACAGGGACTAACTATGGCTACACCTTC.

Comments on this clone: Other DNA sequences of this sample code for an identical CDR3. This chain connects TRBV11-2 to TRBJ2-3, with 7 positions matching TRBD2. The germline gives CDR1 SGHAT, CDR2 FQNNGV. The J segment lost 0 bases and the V segment lost 3 bases, leaving 0 bases of the junction unmatched. This CDR3 has 14 residues. The CDR3, as DNA: TGTGCCAGCAGCTTCGGGGGGAGCACAGATACGCAGTATTTT. The encoded protein is CASSFGGSTDTQYF.

V gene TRBV7-9 combines with J gene TRBJ2-5; no reliable D call. The CDR3 length is 14 residues. Germline CDR1 is SEHNR and CDR2 is FQNEAQ (reference sequence). Trimming cost V 1 base and J 1 base, with 7 bases left between them. The CDR3 nucleotides read TGTGCCAGCAGCTTAGTGGGCTTCCAAGAGACCCAGTACTTC. Translated: CASSLVGFQETQYF.

This clone was seen at least ten times. This sequence joins TRBV6-4 and TRBJ1-5; tentative D call: TRBD1 (5 bases). Trimming cost V 3 bases and J 2 bases, with 11 bases left between them. CDR1 is MRHNA and CDR2 is SNTAGT in the germline V gene. The CDR3 has 15 amino acids. DNA of the CDR3: TGTGCCAGCAGTGAAGGTTCGGGGGGCAATCAGCCCCAGCATTTT. Its translation is CASSEGSGGNQPQHF.

V and J are TRBV5-6 and TRBJ2-1; TRBD2 matches 14 bases. Germline-derived CDR1 and CDR2 are SGHDT and YYEEEE. Germline trimming cut 4 bases from V and 9 bases from J; bases unmatched to any gene: 9. The CDR3 has 16 residues. For the CDR3, the DNA is TGTGCCAGCAGCCCCATGGGACTAGCGGGAGAGAGTGAGCAGTTCTTC. Translation gives CASSPMGLAGESEQFF.

This clone occurred once. The chain links TRBV28 to TRBJ1-2, with TRBD1 identical over 7 bases. The CDR3 spans 15 residues. Per the germline V gene, CDR1 is MDHEN and CDR2 is SYDVKM. The V segment lost 5 bases and the J segment 8 bases; nucleotides outside the gene matches: 14. The CDR3 coding sequence is TGTGCCAGCAGTCCCAACCTAGGGGGCGTAGAGGGCTACACCTTC. Protein: CASSPNLGGVEGYTF.

The gene calls are TRBV28 and TRBJ1-1, with D possibly TRBD1 on 6 matching bases. From germline, CDR1 is MDHEN and CDR2 SYDVKM. The CDR3 length is 12 residues. V was trimmed by 1 base and J by 7 bases, leaving 7 bases between them. The DNA for the CDR3 is TGTGCCAGCAGTTTATTGGACAGTGAAGCTTTCTTT. Its translation is CASSLLDSEAFF. Supplemented by reference TRBV28 and TRBJ1-1, the full variable domain reads DVKVTQSSRYLVKRTGEKVFLECVQDMDHENMFWYRQDPGLGLRLIYFSYDVKMKEKGDIPEGYSVSREKKERFSLILESASTNQTSMYLCASSLLDSEAFFGQGTRLTVV.

The V call is TRBV6-4, the J call TRBJ1-2; the D is unclear. This CDR3 has 13 amino acids. Between the trimmed V and J ends, which lost 4 bases and 5 bases, there was a span of 11 bases. Germline loops: CDR1 MRHNA, CDR2 SNTAGT. The CDR3 DNA is TGTGCCAGCAGTGGAGGGCGGGAGTATGGCTACACCTTC. Its protein product is CASSGGREYGYTF.

The rearrangement links TRBV10-2 to TRBJ2-1, with 12 bases that match TRBD2. Germline assignment: CDR1 WSHSY and CDR2 SAAADI. This CDR3 has 16 amino acids. Unmatched junction bases numbered 2, after V lost 0 bases and J lost 5 bases. This CDR3 is CASSESRTSGNNEQFF. In DNA, the CDR3 is TGCGCCAGCAGTGAGTCTAGGACTAGCGGGAACAATGAGCAGTTCTTC.

The chain links TRBV27 to TRBJ1-2; 9 bases are a match to TRBD1. Germline V gene sequence: CDR1 MNHEY, CDR2 SMNVEV (reference sequence). The CDR3 totals 16 residues. The ends lost 5 bases at V and 3 bases at J; junction bases unmatched: 10. DNA of the CDR3: TGTGCCAGCAGTCGAATAGCCAGACAGGGGGACTATGGCTACACCTTC. Amino acids: CASSRIARQGDYGYTF.

V usage is TRBV18 and J usage is TRBJ1-2; D call uncertain. Trimming took 3 bases from V and 1 from J, leaving 9 bases between them. This CDR3 spans 14 amino acids. Germline CDR1 reads KGHSH; CDR2 reads LQKENI. Here the CDR3 DNA reads TGTGCCAGCTCACCCGCAGGTGGTAACTATGGCTACACCTTC. Its protein product is CASSPAGGNYGYTF.

The chain has TRBV28 and TRBJ1-2; D is possibly TRBD1 (6 bases). Germline-derived CDR1 and CDR2 are MDHEN and SYDVKM. The CDR3 is 13 residues long. The V end was cut by 6 bases, the J end by 3 bases, with 11 bases between. The CDR3: CASSQQGYYGYTF. Here the CDR3 DNA reads TGTGCCAGCAGCCAACAGGGTTACTATGGCTACACCTTC.

This chain connects TRBV9 to TRBJ2-1, with 13 nucleotides matching TRBD2. The CDR3 sequence is 16 residues long. V lost 3 bases and J lost 9; bases outside the gene matches: 9. The germline V gene encodes CDR1 SGDLS and CDR2 YYNGEE. The CDR3 region has the DNA TGTGCCAGCAGCGCCCCGGGACTAGCGGGATACGGTGAGCAGTTCTTC. The encoded protein is CASSAPGLAGYGEQFF.

The chain links TRBV30 to TRBJ2-1; TRBD2 matches at 9 bases. This CDR3 spans 16 amino acids. Germline V gene data show CDR1 as GTSNPN and CDR2 as SVGIG (reference sequence). The V segment lost 3 bases and the J segment 0 bases; nucleotides outside the gene matches: 6. The CDR3 is CAWSGGSGSSYNEQFF. CDR3 DNA: TGTGCCTGGAGCGGAGGTAGCGGGAGCTCCTACAATGAGCAGTTCTTC.